This T cell receptor (beta chain) was sequenced during a study of blood T cell repertoires in COVID-19. Study as a whole: Acute and convalescent COVID-19 specimens originated in the United States, Italy and Spain.

The CDR3 runs 13 residues. V shed 3 bases and J shed 4 bases, with 7 bases lying between them. Clones were sequenced by immunoSEQ multiplex PCR, and TCRdb holds only the in-frame ones, with some missing. The sample lists tens of thousands of clones; 78% were seen once. This TCR derives from a man in his 70s with COVID-19, enrolled during active disease. What was sequenced was peripheral blood. This sequence joins TRBV12-3 or TRBV12-4 and TRBJ1-5; D remains ambiguous. The CDR3 region is CASSLTQNQPQHF. The CDR3 DNA sequence: TGTGCCAGCAGTTTGACACAGAATCAGCCCCAGCATTTT.